Included here is one TCR beta chain sequence, with context. Which cohort a participant joined came from the clinical history participants gave. In the authors' workflow: The authors estimated nucleated cell counts from reference gene primer amplification. Measured with immunoSEQ multiplex PCR; TCRdb has only the in-frame clones, and not every one. For V, J and clone size, that table is used; D and trimming come from the DNA. This sample has over 200,000 clones; around 81% occur once, and the top ten carry about 8.9%. The sample belongs to a study of blood T cell repertoires in COVID-19. Study background: There were acute and convalescent COVID-19 samples, and they came from the United States, Italy and Spain. T cells, B-cell-depleted T cells, or PBMCs supplied cDNA or gDNA.

Germline V gene lookup returns CDR1 SGHTA and CDR2 FQGNSA. The J segment lost 2 bases and the V segment lost 3 bases, leaving 0 bases of the junction unmatched. The CDR3 has 14 amino acids. The sequenced sample was PBMCs or T cells enriched from blood (not recorded which). This TCR was recovered from a woman between 45 and 65 years old with acute COVID-19. This chain connects TRBV7-2 to TRBJ1-2, with 10 bases identical to TRBD1. DNA for the CDR3: TGTGCCAGCAGCTTGGACAGGGGGAACTATGGCTACACCTTC. It specifies CASSLDRGNYGYTF.